A single T cell receptor (beta chain) is shown here with its context. The data stem from a study of T-cell reconstitution after alpha-beta-depleted transplantation in children. Preparation of the TCRbeta library used unique molecular identifiers. MiXCR, applied by TCRdb to the PCR reads, yields one record per CDR3 protein. The data contain some 550,000 distinct CDR3 sequences, around 18% of them singletons. After removal of 1 base from V and 0 bases from J, the junction contained 9 bases not matched to a gene. The germline V gene has CDR1 SGHTA and CDR2 FQGNSA. The CDR3 is made up of 17 amino acids. The sequence was collected from a human donor who donated a stem cell graft to a child with acute lymphoblastic leukemia. This specimen consisted of PBMCs from the stem cell graft donor, obtained from the stem cell graft. The chain employs TRBV7-2 and TRBJ2-7; 7 bases are shared with TRBD2. The CDR3 reads CASSLVRRGGDSYEQYF. DNA of the CDR3: TGTGCCAGCAGCTTAGTAAGACGGGGAGGGGACTCCTACGAGCAGTACTTC.